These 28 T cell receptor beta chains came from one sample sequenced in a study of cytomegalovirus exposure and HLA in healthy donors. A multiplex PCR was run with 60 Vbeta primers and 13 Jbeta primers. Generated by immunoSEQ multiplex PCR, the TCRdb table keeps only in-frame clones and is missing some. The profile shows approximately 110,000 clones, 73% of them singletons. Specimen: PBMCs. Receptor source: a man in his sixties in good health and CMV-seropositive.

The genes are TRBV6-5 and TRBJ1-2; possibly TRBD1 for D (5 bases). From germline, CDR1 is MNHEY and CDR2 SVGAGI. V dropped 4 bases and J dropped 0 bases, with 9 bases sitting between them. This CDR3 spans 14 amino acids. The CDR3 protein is CASSFDRSNYGYTF. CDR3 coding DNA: TGTGCCAGCAGTTTTGACAGATCTAACTATGGCTACACCTTC.

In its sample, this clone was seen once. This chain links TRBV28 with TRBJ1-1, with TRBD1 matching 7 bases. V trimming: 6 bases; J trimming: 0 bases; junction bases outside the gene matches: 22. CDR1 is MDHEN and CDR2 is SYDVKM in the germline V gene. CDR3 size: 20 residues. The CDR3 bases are TGTGCCAGCAGGCCCGACAGGGTGTTCGGGTTTGTACTCGTGAACACTGAAGCTTTCTTT. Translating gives CASRPDRVFGFVLVNTEAFF.

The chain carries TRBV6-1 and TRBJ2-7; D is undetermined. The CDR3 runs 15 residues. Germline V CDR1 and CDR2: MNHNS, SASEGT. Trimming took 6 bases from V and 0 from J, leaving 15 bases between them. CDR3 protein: CASRDFAVSSYEQYF. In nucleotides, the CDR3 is TGTGCCAGCAGGGATTTTGCGGTTAGCTCCTACGAGCAGTACTTC.

The CDR3, as DNA: TGTGCCAGCAGCTTGGTAGGACAGGGGAGGTATGGCTACACCTTC. It translates to CASSLVGQGRYGYTF. The chain is built from TRBV5-6 and TRBJ1-2; the match to TRBD1 covers 9 bases. The V gene end was trimmed by 0 bases and the J gene end by 5 bases; junction bases not matched to a gene: 5. CDR3 length equals 15 residues. Germline V gene data show CDR1 as SGHDT and CDR2 as YYEEEE.

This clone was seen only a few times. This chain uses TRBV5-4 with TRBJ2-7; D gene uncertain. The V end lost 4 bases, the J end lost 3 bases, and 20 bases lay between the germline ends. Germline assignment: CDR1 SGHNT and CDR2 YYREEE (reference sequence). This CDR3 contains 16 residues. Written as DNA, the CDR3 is TGTGCCAGCAGCAACATACAGCAGATCGGTTTCTACGAGCAGTACTTC. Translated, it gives CASSNIQQIGFYEQYF.

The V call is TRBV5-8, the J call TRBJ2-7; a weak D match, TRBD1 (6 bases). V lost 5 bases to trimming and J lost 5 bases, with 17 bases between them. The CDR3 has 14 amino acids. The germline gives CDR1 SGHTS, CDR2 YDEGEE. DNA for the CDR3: TGTGCCAGCAGGTGGGACACAGGATCCAACGAGCAGTACTTC. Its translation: CASRWDTGSNEQYF.

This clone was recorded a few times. The DNA of the CDR3 is TGCGCCAGCAGCCCAGGAGGGAATTACTATGGCTACACCTTC. Translated: CASSPGGNYYGYTF. The chain combines TRBV4-1 with TRBJ1-2; no firm D call. Germline CDR1 is MGHRA and CDR2 is YSYEKL. The CDR3 consists of 14 residues. V dropped 4 bases and J dropped 3 bases, with 12 bases sitting between them.

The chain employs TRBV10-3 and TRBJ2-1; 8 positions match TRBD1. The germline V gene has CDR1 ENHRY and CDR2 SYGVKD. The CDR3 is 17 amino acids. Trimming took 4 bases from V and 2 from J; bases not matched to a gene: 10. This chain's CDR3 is CAISALAGQVAYNEQFF. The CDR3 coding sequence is TGTGCCATCAGTGCATTGGCGGGACAGGTAGCCTACAATGAGCAGTTCTTC.

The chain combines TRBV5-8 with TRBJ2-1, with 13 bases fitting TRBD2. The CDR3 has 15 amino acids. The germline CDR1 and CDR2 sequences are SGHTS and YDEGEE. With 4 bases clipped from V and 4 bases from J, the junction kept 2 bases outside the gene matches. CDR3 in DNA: TGTGCCAGCAGCCGGGGACTAGCGGGGTACAATGAGCAGTTCTTC. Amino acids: CASSRGLAGYNEQFF.

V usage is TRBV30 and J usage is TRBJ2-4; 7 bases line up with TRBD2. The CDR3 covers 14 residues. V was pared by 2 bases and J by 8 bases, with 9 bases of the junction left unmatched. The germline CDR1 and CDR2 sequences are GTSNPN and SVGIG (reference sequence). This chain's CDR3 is CAWSPSGMLDIQYF. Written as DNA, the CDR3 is TGTGCCTGGAGTCCCAGCGGGATGTTGGACATTCAGTACTTC.

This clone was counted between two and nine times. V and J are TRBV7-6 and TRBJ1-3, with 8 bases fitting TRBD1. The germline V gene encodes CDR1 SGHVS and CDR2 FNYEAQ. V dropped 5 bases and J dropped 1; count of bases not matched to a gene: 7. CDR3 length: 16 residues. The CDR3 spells CASSGTDRASGNTIYF. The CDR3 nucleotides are TGTGCCAGCAGCGGAACGGACAGGGCGTCTGGAAACACCATATATTTT.

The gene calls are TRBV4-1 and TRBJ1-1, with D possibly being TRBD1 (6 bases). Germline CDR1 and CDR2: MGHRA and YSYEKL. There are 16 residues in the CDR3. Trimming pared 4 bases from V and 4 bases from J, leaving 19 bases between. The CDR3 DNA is TGCGCCAGCAGCCCCGTTGGGGGGGGCCGGAGCACTGAAGCTTTCTTT. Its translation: CASSPVGGGRSTEAFF.

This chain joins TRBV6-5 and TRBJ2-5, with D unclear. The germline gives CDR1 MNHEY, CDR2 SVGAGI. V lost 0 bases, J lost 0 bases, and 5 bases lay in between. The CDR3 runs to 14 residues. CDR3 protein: CASSYSRHQETQYF. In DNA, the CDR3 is TGTGCCAGCAGTTACTCGAGGCACCAAGAGACCCAGTACTTC.

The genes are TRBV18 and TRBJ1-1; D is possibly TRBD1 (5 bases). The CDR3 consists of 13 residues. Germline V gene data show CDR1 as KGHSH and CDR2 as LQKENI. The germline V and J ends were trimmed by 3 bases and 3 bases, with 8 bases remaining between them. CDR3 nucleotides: TGTGCCAGCTCACCGTCGACAGACACTGAAGCTTTCTTT. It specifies CASSPSTDTEAFF.

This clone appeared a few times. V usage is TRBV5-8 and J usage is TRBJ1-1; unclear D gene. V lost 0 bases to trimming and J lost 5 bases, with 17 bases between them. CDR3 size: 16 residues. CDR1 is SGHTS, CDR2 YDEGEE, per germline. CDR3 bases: TGTGCCAGCAGCTTGGCGGTTTCGGGGAGAAGGACTGAAGCTTTCTTT. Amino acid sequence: CASSLAVSGRRTEAFF.

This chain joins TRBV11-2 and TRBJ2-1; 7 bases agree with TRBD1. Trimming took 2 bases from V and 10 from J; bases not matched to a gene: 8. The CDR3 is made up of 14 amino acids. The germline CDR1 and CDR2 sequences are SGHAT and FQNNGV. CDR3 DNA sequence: TGTGCCAGCAGCTTAAGACAGGGTAGTCAAGAGCAGTTCTTC. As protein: CASSLRQGSQEQFF.

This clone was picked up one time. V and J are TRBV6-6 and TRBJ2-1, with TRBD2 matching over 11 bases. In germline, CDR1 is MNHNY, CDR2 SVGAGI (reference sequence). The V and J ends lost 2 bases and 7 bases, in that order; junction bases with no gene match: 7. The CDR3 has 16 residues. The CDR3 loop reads CASSYTPSGGQNEQFF. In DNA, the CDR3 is TGTGCCAGCAGTTACACCCCTAGCGGGGGGCAGAATGAGCAGTTCTTC.

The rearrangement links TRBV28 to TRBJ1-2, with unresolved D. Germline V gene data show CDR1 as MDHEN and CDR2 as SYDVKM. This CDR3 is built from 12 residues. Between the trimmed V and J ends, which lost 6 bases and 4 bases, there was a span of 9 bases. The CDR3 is CASSLALYGYTF. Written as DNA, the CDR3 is TGTGCCAGCAGCCTGGCCCTCTATGGCTACACCTTC.

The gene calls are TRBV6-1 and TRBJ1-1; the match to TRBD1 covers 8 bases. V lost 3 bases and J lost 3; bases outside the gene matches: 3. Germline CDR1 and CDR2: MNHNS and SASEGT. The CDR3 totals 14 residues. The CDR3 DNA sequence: TGTGCCAGCAGTGACCAGGGGGCGGACACTGAAGCTTTCTTT. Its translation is CASSDQGADTEAFF.

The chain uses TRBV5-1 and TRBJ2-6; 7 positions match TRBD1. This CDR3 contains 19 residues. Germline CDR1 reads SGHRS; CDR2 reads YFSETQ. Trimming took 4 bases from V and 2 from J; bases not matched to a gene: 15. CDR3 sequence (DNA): TGCGCCAGCAGCGTACCACCCCGGGACAGTATCACTGGGGCCAACGTCCTGACTTTC. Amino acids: CASSVPPRDSITGANVLTF.

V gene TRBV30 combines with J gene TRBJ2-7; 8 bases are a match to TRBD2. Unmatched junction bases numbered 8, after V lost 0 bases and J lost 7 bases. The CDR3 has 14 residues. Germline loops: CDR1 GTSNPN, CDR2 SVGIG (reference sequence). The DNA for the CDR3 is TGTGCCTGGAGTGTAATTAGCGGGGCGGGGGAGCAGTACTTC. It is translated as CAWSVISGAGEQYF.

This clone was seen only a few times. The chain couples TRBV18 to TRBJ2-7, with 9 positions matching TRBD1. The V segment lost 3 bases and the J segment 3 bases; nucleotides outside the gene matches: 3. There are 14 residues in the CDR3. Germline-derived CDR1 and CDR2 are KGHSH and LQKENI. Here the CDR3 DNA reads TGTGCCAGCTCACCCGGGACAGGGAGCTACGAGCAGTACTTC. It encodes CASSPGTGSYEQYF.

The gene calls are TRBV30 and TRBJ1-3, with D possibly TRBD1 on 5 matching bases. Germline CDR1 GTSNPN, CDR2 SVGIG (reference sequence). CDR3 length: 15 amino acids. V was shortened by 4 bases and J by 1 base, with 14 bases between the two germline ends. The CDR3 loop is CAWTRPGGSGNTIYF. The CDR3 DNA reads TGTGCCTGGACCCGACCCGGGGGATCTGGAAACACCATATATTTT.

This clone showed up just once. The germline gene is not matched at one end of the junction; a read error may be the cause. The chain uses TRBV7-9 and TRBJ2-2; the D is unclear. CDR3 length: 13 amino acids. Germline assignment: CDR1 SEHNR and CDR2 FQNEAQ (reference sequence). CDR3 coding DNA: TGTGCCAGCAGCTTACAGAACCCCGGGGAGCTGTTTTTT. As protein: CASSLQNPGELFF.

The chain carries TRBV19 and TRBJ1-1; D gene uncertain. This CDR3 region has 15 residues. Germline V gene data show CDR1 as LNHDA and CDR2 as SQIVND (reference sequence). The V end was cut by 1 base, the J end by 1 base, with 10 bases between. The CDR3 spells CASSIGQSSNTEAFF. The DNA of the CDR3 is TGTGCCAGTAGTATAGGTCAGTCTTCGAACACTGAAGCTTTCTTT.

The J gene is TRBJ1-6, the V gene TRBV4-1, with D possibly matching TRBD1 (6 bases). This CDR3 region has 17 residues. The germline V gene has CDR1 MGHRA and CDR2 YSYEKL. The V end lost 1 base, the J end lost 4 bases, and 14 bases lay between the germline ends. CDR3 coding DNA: TGCGCCAGCAGCCAAGTTAGGGGGACGGGGTATAATTCACCCCTCCACTTT. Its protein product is CASSQVRGTGYNSPLHF.

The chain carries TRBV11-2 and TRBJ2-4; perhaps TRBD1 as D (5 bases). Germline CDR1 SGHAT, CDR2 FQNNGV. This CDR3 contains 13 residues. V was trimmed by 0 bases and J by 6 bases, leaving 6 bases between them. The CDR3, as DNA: TGTGCCAGCAGCTTAGACAGGGCAAACATTCAGTACTTC. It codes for CASSLDRANIQYF.

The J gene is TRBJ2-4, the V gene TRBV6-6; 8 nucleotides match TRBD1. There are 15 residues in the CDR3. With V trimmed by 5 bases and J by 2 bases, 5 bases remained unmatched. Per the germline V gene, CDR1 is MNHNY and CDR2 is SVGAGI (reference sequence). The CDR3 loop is CASSPGGASKNIQYF. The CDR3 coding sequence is TGTGCCAGCAGTCCAGGGGGCGCGTCCAAAAACATTCAGTACTTC.